This T cell receptor (beta chain) was sequenced in a study of PD-1 blockade in classical Hodgkin lymphoma. Study-wide points: The repertoire differences lack a defined cause, possibly disease activity or prior therapy.

The CDR3 consists of 13 residues. Trimming pared 1 base from V and 7 bases from J, leaving 11 bases between. Germline loops: CDR1 MNHNS, CDR2 SASEGT. Each and every patient relapsed after autologous stem cell transplantation, and patients got differing brentuximab vedotin exposure. About this clone: Its antigen is still unknown.

TCRdb's table, derived via immunoSEQ multiplex PCR, lists solely in-frame clones and lacks some. Here the sample spans around 21,000 clones, roughly 72% being singletons. The TCR was taken from a human donor with classical Hodgkin lymphoma. V is TRBV6-1 and J is TRBJ2-7; D is possibly TRBD2 (5 bases). This sample comprised peripheral blood mononuclear cells (PBMCs), obtained at baseline. CDR3 sequence: CASSEVGRGEQYF. Here the CDR3 DNA reads TGTGCCAGCAGTGAAGTGGGGAGAGGAGAGCAGTACTTC.